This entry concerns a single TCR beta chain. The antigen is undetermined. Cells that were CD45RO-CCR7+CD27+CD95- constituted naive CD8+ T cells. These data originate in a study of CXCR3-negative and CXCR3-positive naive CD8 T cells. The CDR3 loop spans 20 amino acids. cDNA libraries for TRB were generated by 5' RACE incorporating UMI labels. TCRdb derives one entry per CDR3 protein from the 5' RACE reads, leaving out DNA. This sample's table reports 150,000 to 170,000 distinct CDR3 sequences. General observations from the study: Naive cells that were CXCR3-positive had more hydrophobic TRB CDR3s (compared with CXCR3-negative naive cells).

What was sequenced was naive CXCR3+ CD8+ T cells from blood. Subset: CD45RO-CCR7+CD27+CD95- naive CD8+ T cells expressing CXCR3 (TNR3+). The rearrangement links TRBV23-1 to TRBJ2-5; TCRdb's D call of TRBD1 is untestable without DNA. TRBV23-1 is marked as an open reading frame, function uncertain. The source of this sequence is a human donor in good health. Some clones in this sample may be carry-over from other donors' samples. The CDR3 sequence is CSHSGGGTGTLHQIQETQYF.